What follows describes a single T cell receptor (beta chain). This entry belongs to a study of cytotoxic CD8 clonotypes in ibrutinib-treated CLL. Study information: The study included around twelve relapsed/refractory and 15 treatment-naive patients; roughly 17 had IGHV unmutated disease. Partial response occurred in around 24 patients and complete response in 2; at median approximately 68 months, around 14 remained remitted and around twelve progressed.

Investigators sought sequencing depths of between 1 in 200,000 and 1 in 1 million T cells. This table comes from immunoSEQ multiplex PCR, and its TCRdb copy is limited to in-frame clones, with some not included. Of 300,000 to 400,000 clones listed, about 61% are singletons. CDR3 length: 15 amino acids. Trimming took off 4 bases at V and 6 bases at J, with 16 bases between the two ends. Germline loops: CDR1 ENHRY, CDR2 SYGVKD. This chain connects TRBV10-3 to TRBJ2-1; D is perhaps TRBD1 or TRBD2 (5 bases each). Sample: PBMCs, taken after 36 months of ibrutinib treatment. This receptor was obtained from a human donor with chronic lymphocytic leukemia. CDR3 nucleotides: TGTGCCATCAGTGCCGAGGGGCAGTGGAGCAATGAGCAGTTCTTC. It specifies CAISAEGQWSNEQFF.